This T cell receptor (beta chain) was retrieved from a study of T-cell reconstitution after alpha-beta-depleted transplantation in children. During its preparation, the TCRbeta library received unique molecular identifiers. TCRdb fed the PCR reads into MiXCR, producing one record per CDR3 protein. This repertoire shows approximately 800,000 distinct CDR3 sequences, about 15% found once; its top ten account for 5%. Deletions cut 5 bases from V and 0 bases from J, with 8 bases between. This CDR3 is 14 amino acids long. The germline V gene encodes CDR1 LNHDA and CDR2 SQIVND (reference sequence). The table lists this clonotype with a few counts.

Sequencing was performed on PBMCs, mostly from graft donor cells, taken 360 days after TCRalphabeta/CD19-depleted stem cell transplant. V usage is TRBV19 and J usage is TRBJ1-3; no reliable D call. The source of this sequence is a male patient between 5 and 17 years old who had a stem cell transplant for acute lymphoblastic leukemia, so the T cells may come from the graft donor. The CDR3, as DNA: TGTGCCAGTAGTTTGCCGTTCTCTGGAAACACCATATATTTT. This translates into CASSLPFSGNTIYF.